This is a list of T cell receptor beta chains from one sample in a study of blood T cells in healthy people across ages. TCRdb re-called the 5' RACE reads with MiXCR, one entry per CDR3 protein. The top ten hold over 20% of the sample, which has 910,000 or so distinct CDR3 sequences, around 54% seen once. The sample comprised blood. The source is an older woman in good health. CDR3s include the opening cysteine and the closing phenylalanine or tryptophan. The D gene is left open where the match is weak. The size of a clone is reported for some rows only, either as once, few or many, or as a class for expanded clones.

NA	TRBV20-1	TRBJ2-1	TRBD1	CSANSGQGTNEQFF	TGCAGTGCGAATTCGGGACAGGGGACCAATGAGCAGTTCTTC
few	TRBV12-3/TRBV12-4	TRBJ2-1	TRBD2	CASSPRLAGDNNEQFF	TGTGCCAGCAGTCCTCGACTAGCGGGAGATAATAATGAGCAGTTCTTC
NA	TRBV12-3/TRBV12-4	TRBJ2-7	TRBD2	CASSLWGGARYNEQYF	TGTGCCAGCAGTTTATGGGGGGGAGCCCGCTACAATGAGCAGTACTTC
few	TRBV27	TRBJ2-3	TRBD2	CASTVGTSGRDTQYF	TGTGCCAGCACCGTCGGGACTAGCGGGAGAGATACGCAGTATTTT
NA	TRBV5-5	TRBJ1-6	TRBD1	CASSSTGGYNSPLHF	TGTGCCAGCAGCTCTACAGGGGGCTATAATTCACCCCTCCACTTT
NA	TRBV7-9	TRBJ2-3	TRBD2	CASSLALGLAESTDTQYF	TGTGCCAGCAGCTTAGCGCTAGGACTAGCGGAGTCCACAGATACGCAGTATTTT
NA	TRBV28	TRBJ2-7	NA	CASSLYLSYEQYF	TGTGCCAGCAGTTTATACTTGTCCTACGAGCAGTACTTC
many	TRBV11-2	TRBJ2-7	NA	CASSLEFYEQYF	TGTGCCAGCAGCTTAGAGTTCTACGAGCAGTACTTC
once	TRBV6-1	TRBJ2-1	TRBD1	CARPTGAEGDEQFF	TGTGCCAGACCAACAGGGGCCGAGGGTGATGAGCAGTTCTTC
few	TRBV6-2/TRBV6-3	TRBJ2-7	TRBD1	CASIPNNRGYEQYF	TGTGCCAGCATCCCTAATAACAGGGGCTACGAGCAGTACTTC
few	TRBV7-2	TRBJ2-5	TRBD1	CASRPQGASETQYF	TGTGCCAGCAGACCTCAGGGGGCATCAGAGACCCAGTACTTC
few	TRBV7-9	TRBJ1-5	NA	CASSLGIQPQHF	TGTGCCAGCAGCTTAGGGATACAGCCCCAGCATTTT
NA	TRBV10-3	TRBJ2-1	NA	CAISERAVSYNEQFF	TGTGCCATCAGTGAGCGGGCCGTGTCCTACAATGAGCAGTTCTTC
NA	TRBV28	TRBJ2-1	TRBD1	CAIRRDRGLNEQFF	TGTGCCATCCGACGGGACAGGGGCCTCAATGAGCAGTTCTTC
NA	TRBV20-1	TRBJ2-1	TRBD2	CSASGTSGGAWDEQFF	TGCAGTGCTTCCGGGACTAGCGGGGGGGCCTGGGATGAGCAGTTCTTC
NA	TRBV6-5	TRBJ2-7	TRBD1	CASSSLKGTVPLREQYF	TGTGCCAGCAGTTCGCTAAAGGGGACAGTCCCTCTTCGCGAGCAGTACTTC
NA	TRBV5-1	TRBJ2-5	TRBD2	CASSWDAGVAAYNEQYF	TGCGCCAGCAGCTGGGACGCGGGGGTAGCGGCTTACAATGAGCAGTACTTC
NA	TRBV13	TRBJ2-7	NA	CASSPRGLAVYEQYF	TGTGCCAGCAGCCCCCGGGGGCTAGCGGTCTACGAGCAGTACTTC
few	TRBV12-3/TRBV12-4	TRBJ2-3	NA	CASSLRGQGTDTQYF	TGTGCCAGCAGTTTACGAGGGCAAGGCACAGATACGCAGTATTTT
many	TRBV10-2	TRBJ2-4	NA	CASSDRGDIQYF	TGCGCCAGCAGTGACCGAGGAGACATTCAGTACTTC
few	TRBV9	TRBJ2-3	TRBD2	CASSVEVSSGSLDTQYF	TGTGCCAGCAGCGTAGAGGTTTCTAGCGGGAGTCTAGATACGCAGTATTTT
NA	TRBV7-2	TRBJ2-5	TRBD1	CASSFPTGAQYF	TGTGCCAGCAGCTTTCCGACAGGGGCCCAGTACTTC
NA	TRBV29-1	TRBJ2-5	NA	CSTTPTWGHSSYNEQYF	TGCAGCACCACACCAACTTGGGGTCATAGCTCCTACAATGAGCAGTACTTC
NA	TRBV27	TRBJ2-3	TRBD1	CASSLRDRLADTQYF	TGTGCCAGCAGTTTACGGGACAGATTAGCAGATACGCAGTATTTT
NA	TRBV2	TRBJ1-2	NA	CASAGRLGPNYGYTF	TGTGCCAGCGCGGGAAGACTAGGGCCTAACTATGGCTACACCTTC
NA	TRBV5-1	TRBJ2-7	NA	CASSRGQLGGEYEQYF	TGCGCCAGCAGCAGGGGACAGTTGGGAGGGGAGTACGAGCAGTACTTC
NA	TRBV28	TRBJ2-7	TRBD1	CASNTPRDRQGTQYF	TGTGCCAGCAACACGCCCCGGGACAGACAGGGAACCCAGTACTTC
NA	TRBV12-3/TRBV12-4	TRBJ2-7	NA	CASSLTRAYNEQYF	TGTGCCAGCAGTTTAACGAGAGCCTACAATGAGCAGTACTTC
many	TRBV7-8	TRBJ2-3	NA	CASSPGTTDTQYF	TGTGCCAGCAGCCCCGGGACCACAGATACGCAGTATTTT
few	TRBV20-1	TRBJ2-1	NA	CSASPLATYNEQFF	TGCAGTGCTAGCCCGCTAGCTACCTACAATGAGCAGTTCTTC
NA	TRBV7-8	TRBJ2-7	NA	CASSHIGLGGSYEQYF	TGTGCCAGCAGCCATATCGGGCTGGGAGGCTCCTACGAGCAGTACTTC
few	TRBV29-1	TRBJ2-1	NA	CSVDFSYNEQFF	TGCAGCGTTGATTTCTCCTACAATGAGCAGTTCTTC
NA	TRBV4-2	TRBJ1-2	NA	CASSQDLGLLNYGYTF	TGTGCCAGCAGCCAAGACCTCGGGCTCCTGAACTATGGCTACACCTTC
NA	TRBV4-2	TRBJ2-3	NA	CASSQVSGIATDTQYF	TGTGCCAGCAGCCAAGTGAGCGGAATTGCCACAGATACGCAGTATTTT
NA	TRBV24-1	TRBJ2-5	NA	CATSSRDKKETQYF	TGTGCCACCAGCAGCCGGGACAAAAAAGAGACCCAGTACTTC
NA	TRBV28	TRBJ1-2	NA	CASIPGEGYYGYTF	TGTGCCAGCATTCCCGGAGAGGGGTACTATGGCTACACCTTC
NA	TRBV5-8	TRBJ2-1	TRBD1	CASKPDRGRYNEQFF	TGTGCCAGCAAACCGGACAGGGGTAGATACAATGAGCAGTTCTTC
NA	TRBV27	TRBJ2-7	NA	CASSAGHNDYEQYF	TGTGCCAGCAGTGCCGGACATAACGACTACGAGCAGTACTTC
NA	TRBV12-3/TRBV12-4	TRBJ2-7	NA	CASSFWGSSYEQYF	TGTGCCAGCAGTTTCTGGGGTAGCTCCTACGAGCAGTACTTC
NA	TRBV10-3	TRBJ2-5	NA	CAISDGWATQYF	TGTGCCATCAGTGATGGTTGGGCGACCCAGTACTTC
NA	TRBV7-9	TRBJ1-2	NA	CASSLVSLSYGYTF	TGTGCCAGCAGCTTAGTTAGCCTCTCCTATGGCTACACCTTC
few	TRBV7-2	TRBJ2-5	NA	CASSSGPGWETQYF	TGTGCCAGCAGTTCCGGGCCCGGGTGGGAGACCCAGTACTTC
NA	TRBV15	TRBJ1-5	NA	CATSRQGQPQHF	TGTGCCACCAGCAGACAGGGGCAGCCCCAGCATTTT
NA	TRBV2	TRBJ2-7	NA	CASTLVGQFINEQYF	TGTGCCAGCACCTTGGTAGGACAGTTTATCAATGAGCAGTACTTC